The text below deals with one T cell receptor beta chain. The CDR3 has 14 residues. The junction had 11 bases not matched to a gene; V was cut back by 7 bases and J by 7 bases. CDR1 and CDR2 from the germline V gene are MDHEN and SYDVKM. The Seattle patients, enrolled during active infection, were followed longitudinally. The authors' processing: Scientists estimated how many nucleated cells there were by amplifying reference gene primers. Generated by immunoSEQ multiplex PCR, the TCRdb table keeps only in-frame clones and is missing some. The DNA was the basis for D and trimming; V, J and clone size are from that table. Here the sample spans fewer than 700,000 clones, roughly 91% being singletons. This sample stems from a study of blood T cell repertoires in COVID-19. Study summary: Samples taken during acute and convalescent COVID-19 were collected in the United States, Italy and Spain. PBMCs, B-cell-depleted T cells, or T cells were the source of the cDNA or gDNA that made up the material.

Sequencing was performed on peripheral blood. The V and J genes are TRBV28 and TRBJ1-2, with 8 nucleotides matching TRBD1. The receptor comes from a woman aged 45-65 years with COVID-19, enrolled during active disease. CDR3 residues: CASIKDRGLFGYTF. In DNA, the CDR3 is TGTGCCAGCATTAAAGACAGGGGTCTTTTTGGCTACACCTTC.